The 18 T cell receptor beta chains listed next were all sequenced from one sample in a study of T-cell memory formation after mild COVID-19. TCRdb re-analysed the 5' RACE reads in MiXCR, keeping a single row per CDR3 protein. The repertoire holds more than 300,000 distinct CDR3 sequences, with 20% to 25% as singletons. Sequencing was carried out using PBMCs or a T cell subset sorted from them (not recorded which). These receptors came from a man aged 18 to 30 who had mild COVID-19 (a few samples of this study predate the infection). Cell type and time point are not known.

This clonotype appeared a few times. V gene TRBV5-5 combines with J gene TRBJ2-2; D unresolved. The V end lost 2 bases, the J end lost 6 bases, and 8 bases lay between the germline ends. The length of the CDR3 is 13 residues. Germline-derived CDR1 and CDR2 are SGHKS and YYEKEE (reference sequence). In nucleotides, the CDR3 is TGTGCCAGCAGCTTCTTTGGCGCCGGGGAGCTGTTTTTT. Encoded protein: CASSFFGAGELFF. The full variable domain, rest sourced from reference TRBV5-5 and TRBJ2-2, is DAGVTQSPTHLIKTRGQQVTLRCSPISGHKSVSWYQQVLGQGPQFIFQYYEKEERGRGNFPDRFSARQFPNYSSELNVNALLLGDSALYLCASSFFGAGELFFGEGSRLTVL.

The V and J genes are TRBV5-1 and TRBJ2-4; 11 bases map to TRBD1. The length of the CDR3 is 14 residues. With 2 bases clipped from V and 10 bases from J, the junction kept 5 bases outside the gene matches. Germline CDR1 and CDR2: SGHRS and YFSETQ. This CDR3 is CASSFWGQGEIQYF. CDR3 DNA sequence: TGCGCCAGCAGCTTTTGGGGACAGGGGGAGATTCAGTACTTC.

The chain has TRBV5-1 and TRBJ1-1; D is possibly TRBD1 (6 bases). The CDR3 is 14 residues long. Germline assignment: CDR1 SGHRS and CDR2 YFSETQ. V was cut by 4 bases and J by 3 bases, with 13 bases left in between. The CDR3 nucleotides read TGCGCCAGCAGCCCGGTCAGGGGCGACACTGAAGCTTTCTTT. Its protein product is CASSPVRGDTEAFF. Using reference TRBV5-1 and TRBJ1-1 for the parts outside the CDR3, the full variable domain is KAGVTQTPRYLIKTRGQQVTLSCSPISGHRSVSWYQQTPGQGLQFLFEYFSETQRNKGNFPGRFSGRQFSNSRSEMNVSTLELGDSALYLCASSPVRGDTEAFFGQGTRLTVV.

At least ten counts were recorded for this clonotype. This chain joins TRBV6-2 or TRBV6-3 and TRBJ1-6, with D uncertain. The CDR3 spans 14 residues. The V gene lost 5 bases and the J gene lost 7 bases, with 12 bases spanning the gap. Germline loops: CDR1 MNHEY, CDR2 SVGEGT. CDR3 sequence: CASSPYEANSPLHF. DNA for the CDR3: TGTGCCAGCAGTCCATACGAGGCCAATTCACCCCTCCACTTT.

V and J are TRBV7-2 and TRBJ1-4; no reliable D call. Germline V gives CDR1 SGHTA, CDR2 FQGNSA. V lost 4 bases to trimming and J lost 7 bases, with 10 bases between them. This CDR3 comprises 13 residues. The CDR3 loop reads CASSSRRAEKLFF. The CDR3 DNA sequence: TGTGCCAGCAGCTCCCGTCGGGCTGAAAAACTGTTTTTT. Based on the CDR3 plus reference TRBV7-2 and TRBJ1-4, the full variable domain is GAGVSQSPSNKVTEKGKDVELRCDPISGHTALYWYRQSLGQGLEFLIYFQGNSAPDKSGLPSDRFSAERTGGSVSTLTIQRTQQEDSAVYLCASSSRRAEKLFFGSGTQLSVL.

This chain joins TRBV7-6 and TRBJ1-1; no clear D gene. The germline CDR1 and CDR2 sequences are SGHVS and FNYEAQ. This CDR3 region has 12 residues. The V end was cut by 8 bases, the J end by 0 bases, with 7 bases between. The CDR3 sequence: CASGSVNTEAFF. CDR3 sequence (DNA): TGTGCCAGCGGATCGGTGAACACTGAAGCTTTCTTT.

In its sample, this clonotype was seen a few times. This chain links TRBV7-2 with TRBJ1-5; 9 bases fit TRBD1. J was trimmed by 4 bases and V by 8 bases; bases with no gene match: 9. This CDR3 region has 15 residues. Germline lookup yields CDR1 SGHTA and CDR2 FQGNSA. Written as DNA, the CDR3 is TGTGCCAGCTCCCCTTGGGACAGGGTAAATCAGCCCCAGCATTTT. Its translation is CASSPWDRVNQPQHF.

This clonotype showed up just a few times. The CDR3 DNA sequence: TGTGCCAGCAGTTACCCGACCGGGAGGGGAGCTTTCTTT. This gives the protein CASSYPTGRGAFF. The chain is built from TRBV6-6 and TRBJ1-1; perhaps TRBD1 as D (5 bases). From germline, CDR1 is MNHNY and CDR2 SVGAGI (reference sequence). This CDR3 has 13 residues. V shed 2 bases and J shed 10 bases, with 14 bases lying between them.

The chain joins TRBV20-1 to TRBJ2-5, with D unclear. This CDR3 has 14 amino acids. CDR1 is DFQATT, CDR2 SNEGSKA, per germline (reference sequence). The V and J ends lost 0 bases and 0 bases respectively, with 8 bases between them. The DNA of the CDR3 is TGCAGTGCTAGAGACTGGGCAGACCAAGAGACCCAGTACTTC. This encodes CSARDWADQETQYF.

This clonotype came up a few times. V gene TRBV15 combines with J gene TRBJ2-3; D may match TRBD1 or TRBD2 (7 bases each). V lost 0 bases and J 8 bases, leaving 12 bases between the germline ends. The CDR3 contains 14 residues. In germline, CDR1 is LNHNV, CDR2 YYDKDF (reference sequence). CDR3 in amino acids: CATSRDRGGGTQYF. DNA of the CDR3: TGTGCCACCAGCAGAGACAGGGGGGGGGGTACGCAGTATTTT. The full variable domain, with the rest looked up from reference TRBV15 and TRBJ2-3, is DAMVIQNPRYQVTQFGKPVTLSCSQTLNHNVMYWYQQKSSQAPKLLFHYYDKDFNNEADTPDNFQSRRPNTSFCFLDIRSPGLGDTAMYLCATSRDRGGGTQYFGPGTRLTVL.

The CDR3 DNA follows: TGTGCCAGCAGTTTAACGGAGATAAAAGAGACCCAGTACTTC. It translates to CASSLTEIKETQYF. This rearrangement joins TRBV12-3 or TRBV12-4 to TRBJ2-5; D gene uncertain. CDR3 length: 14 amino acids. Deletions cut 2 bases from V and 3 bases from J, with 10 bases between.

V and J are TRBV12-3 or TRBV12-4 and TRBJ2-3; possibly TRBD2 for D (6 bases). The V and J ends lost 5 bases and 12 bases respectively, with 9 bases between them. The CDR3 length is 10 residues. DNA of the CDR3: TGTGCCAGCAGTGGGGGACTCCAGTATTTT. Its translation: CASSGGLQYF.

This clonotype was detected many times. Written as DNA, the CDR3 is TGCAGCGTCGACAGGACATACCCGGGAACTGAAGCTTTCTTT. Its translation: CSVDRTYPGTEAFF. This chain links TRBV29-1 with TRBJ1-1; a possible D gene is TRBD1 (6 bases). Between the trimmed V and J ends, which lost 6 bases and 5 bases, there was a span of 19 bases. This CDR3 has 14 amino acids. The germline CDR1 and CDR2 sequences are SQVTM and ANQGSEA.

The chain carries TRBV18 and TRBJ2-7; D gene ambiguous. Germline V lookup: CDR1 KGHSH, CDR2 LQKENI. The CDR3 spans 13 residues. V was clipped by 0 bases and J by 8 bases, with 11 bases between them. CDR3 bases: TGTGCCAGCTCACCACCGTCCGAGAGTAAGCAGTACGTC. Translating it yields CASSPPSESKQYV.

This clonotype was observed at least ten times. In nucleotides, the CDR3 is TGTGCCAGCAGCTTAGTACTTCAAGAGACCCAGTACTTC. Encoded protein: CASSLVLQETQYF. The rearrangement links TRBV7-6 to TRBJ2-5; D ambiguous. Deletions cut 1 base from V and 2 bases from J, with 5 bases between. This CDR3 is 13 amino acids long. Germline V CDR1 and CDR2: SGHVS, FNYEAQ.

The chain links TRBV11-3 to TRBJ1-3; perhaps TRBD1 as D (6 bases). Deletions cut 5 bases from V and 0 bases from J, with 14 bases between. The length of the CDR3 is 16 residues. In germline, CDR1 is SGHNT, CDR2 YENEEA. CDR3 DNA sequence: TGTGCCAGCAGCGAAGGCACAGGGAGCTCTGGAAACACCATATATTTT. This encodes CASSEGTGSSGNTIYF.

The V call is TRBV5-8, the J call TRBJ1-6; D uncertain. The germline V gene encodes CDR1 SGHTS and CDR2 YDEGEE. This CDR3 has 17 residues. Deletions cut 0 bases from V and 6 bases from J, with 16 bases between. DNA for the CDR3: TGTGCCAGCAGCTTGGCCTCGGCAGACGTTTTTAATTCACCCCTCCACTTT. It specifies CASSLASADVFNSPLHF.

This clonotype was seen a few times. This chain links TRBV4-1 with TRBJ2-7, with D hard to call. The CDR3 extends over 14 amino acids. V gave up 3 bases and J gave up 1 base, with 10 bases separating them. CDR1 is MGHRA and CDR2 is YSYEKL in the germline V gene. The CDR3 nucleotides are TGCGCCAGCAGCCACAACAGCCGATCCTACGAGCAGTACTTC. Translated, it gives CASSHNSRSYEQYF.